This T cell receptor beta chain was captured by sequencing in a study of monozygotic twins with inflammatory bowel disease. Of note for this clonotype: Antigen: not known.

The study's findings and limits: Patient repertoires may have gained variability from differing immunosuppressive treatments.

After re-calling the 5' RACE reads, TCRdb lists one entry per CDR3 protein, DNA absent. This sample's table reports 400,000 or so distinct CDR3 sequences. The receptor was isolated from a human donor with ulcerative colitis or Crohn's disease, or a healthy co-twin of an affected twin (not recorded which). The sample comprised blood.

This CDR3 is CASSLAGGAGEGYNEQYF. The chain couples TRBV7-6 to TRBJ2-1; TCRdb selects TRBD2, and the lack of DNA leaves this call unchecked. The CDR3 consists of 18 residues. In germline, CDR1 is SGHVS, CDR2 FNYEAQ.